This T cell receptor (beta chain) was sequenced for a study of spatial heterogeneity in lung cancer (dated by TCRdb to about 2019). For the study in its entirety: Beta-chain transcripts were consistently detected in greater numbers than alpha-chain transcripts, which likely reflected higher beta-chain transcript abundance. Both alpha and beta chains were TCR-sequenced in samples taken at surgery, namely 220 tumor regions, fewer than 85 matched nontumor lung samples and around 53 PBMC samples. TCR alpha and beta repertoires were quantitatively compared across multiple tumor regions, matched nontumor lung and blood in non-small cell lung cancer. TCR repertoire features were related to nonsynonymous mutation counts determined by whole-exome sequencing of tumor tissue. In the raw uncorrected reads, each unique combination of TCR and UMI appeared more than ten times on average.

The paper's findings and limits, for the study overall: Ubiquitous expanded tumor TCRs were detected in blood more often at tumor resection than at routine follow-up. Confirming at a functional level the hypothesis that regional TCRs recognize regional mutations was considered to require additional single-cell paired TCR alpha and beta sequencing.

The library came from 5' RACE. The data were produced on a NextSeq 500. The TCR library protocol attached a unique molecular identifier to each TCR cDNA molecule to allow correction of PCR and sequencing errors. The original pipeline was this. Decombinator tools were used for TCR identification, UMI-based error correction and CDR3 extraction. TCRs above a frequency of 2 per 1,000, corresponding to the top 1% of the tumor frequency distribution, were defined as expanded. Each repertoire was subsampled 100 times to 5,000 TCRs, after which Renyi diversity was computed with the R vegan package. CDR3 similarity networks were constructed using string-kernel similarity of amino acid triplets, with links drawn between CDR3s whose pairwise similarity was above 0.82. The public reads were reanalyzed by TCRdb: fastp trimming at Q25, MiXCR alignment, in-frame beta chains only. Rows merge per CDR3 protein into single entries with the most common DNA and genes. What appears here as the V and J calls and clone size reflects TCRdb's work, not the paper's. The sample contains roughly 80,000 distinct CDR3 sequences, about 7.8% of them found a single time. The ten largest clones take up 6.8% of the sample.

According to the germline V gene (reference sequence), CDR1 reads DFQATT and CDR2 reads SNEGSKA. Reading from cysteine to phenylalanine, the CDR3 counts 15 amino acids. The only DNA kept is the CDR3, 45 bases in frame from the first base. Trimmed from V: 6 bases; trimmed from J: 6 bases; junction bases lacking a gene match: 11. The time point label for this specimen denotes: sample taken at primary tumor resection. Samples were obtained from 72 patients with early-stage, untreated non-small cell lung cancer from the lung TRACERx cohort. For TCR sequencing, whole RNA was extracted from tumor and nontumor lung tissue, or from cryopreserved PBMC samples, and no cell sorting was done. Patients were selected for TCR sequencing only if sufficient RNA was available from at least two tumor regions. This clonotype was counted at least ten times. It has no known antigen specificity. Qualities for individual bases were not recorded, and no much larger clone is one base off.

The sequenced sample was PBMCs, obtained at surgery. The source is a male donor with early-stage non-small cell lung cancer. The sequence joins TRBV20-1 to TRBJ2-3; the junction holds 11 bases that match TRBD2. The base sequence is TGCAGTGCCCTCCCTAGCGGGAGGTCGCGGGATACGCAGTATTTT. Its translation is CSALPSGRSRDTQYF.